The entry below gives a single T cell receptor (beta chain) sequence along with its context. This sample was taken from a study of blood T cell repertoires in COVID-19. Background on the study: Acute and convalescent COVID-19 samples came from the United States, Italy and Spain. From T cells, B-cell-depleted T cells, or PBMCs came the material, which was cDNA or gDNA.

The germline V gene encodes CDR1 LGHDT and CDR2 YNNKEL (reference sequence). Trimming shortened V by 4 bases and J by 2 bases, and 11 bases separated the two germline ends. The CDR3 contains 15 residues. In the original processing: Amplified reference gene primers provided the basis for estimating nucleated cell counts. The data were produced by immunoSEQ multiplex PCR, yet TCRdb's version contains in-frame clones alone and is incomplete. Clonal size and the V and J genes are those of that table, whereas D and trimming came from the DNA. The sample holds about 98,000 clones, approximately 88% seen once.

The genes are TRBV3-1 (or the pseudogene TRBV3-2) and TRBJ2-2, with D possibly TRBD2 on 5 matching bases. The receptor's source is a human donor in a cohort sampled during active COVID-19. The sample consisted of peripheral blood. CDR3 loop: CASSPQRRNTGELFF. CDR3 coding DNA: TGTGCCAGCAGCCCCCAGCGGAGAAACACCGGGGAGCTGTTTTTT.